The 2 T cell receptor beta chains given below trace back to one sample, sequenced in a study of blood T cell repertoires in COVID-19. Sequenced by immunoSEQ multiplex PCR; TCRdb stores in-frame clones only, minus some. The sample has approximately 23,000 clones, about 90% seen once. The sequenced sample consisted of peripheral blood. These receptors all come from a woman aged 80 or older with active COVID-19.

The rearrangement links TRBV4-3 to TRBJ2-2; TRBD2 matches at 13 bases. The CDR3 is 16 residues long. After removal of 3 bases from V and 7 bases from J, the junction contained 5 bases not matched to a gene. Germline-derived CDR1 and CDR2 are LGHNA and YSLEER. For the CDR3, the DNA is TGCGCCAGCAGCCACGGACTAGCGGGGGTGGGCGGGGAGCTGTTTTTT. It is translated as CASSHGLAGVGGELFF.

This sequence joins TRBV30 and TRBJ1-2; the D is unclear. This CDR3 region has 15 residues. The germline gives CDR1 GTSNPN, CDR2 SVGIG (reference sequence). The V and J ends lost 0 bases and 5 bases respectively, with 16 bases between them. CDR3 sequence reads: CAWSVKSGRLYGYTF. The CDR3 DNA follows: TGTGCCTGGAGTGTAAAGTCTGGGAGGCTGTATGGCTACACCTTC.